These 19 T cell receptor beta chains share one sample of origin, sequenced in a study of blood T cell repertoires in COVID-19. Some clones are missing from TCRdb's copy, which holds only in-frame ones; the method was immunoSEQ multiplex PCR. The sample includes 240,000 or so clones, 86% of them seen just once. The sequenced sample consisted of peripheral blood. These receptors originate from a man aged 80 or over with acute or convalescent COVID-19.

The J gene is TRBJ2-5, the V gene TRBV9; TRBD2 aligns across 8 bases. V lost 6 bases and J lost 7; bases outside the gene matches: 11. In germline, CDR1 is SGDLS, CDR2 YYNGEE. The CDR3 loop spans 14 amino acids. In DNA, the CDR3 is TGTGCCAGCACCCCAGCAGCGGGAGCCGTGACCCAGTACTTC. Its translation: CASTPAAGAVTQYF.

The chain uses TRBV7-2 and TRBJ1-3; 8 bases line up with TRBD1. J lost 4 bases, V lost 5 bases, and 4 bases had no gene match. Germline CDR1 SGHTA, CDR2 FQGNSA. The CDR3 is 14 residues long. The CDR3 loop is CASSPRTGGNTIYF. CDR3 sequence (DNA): TGTGCCAGCAGCCCCCGGACAGGGGGAAACACCATATATTTT.

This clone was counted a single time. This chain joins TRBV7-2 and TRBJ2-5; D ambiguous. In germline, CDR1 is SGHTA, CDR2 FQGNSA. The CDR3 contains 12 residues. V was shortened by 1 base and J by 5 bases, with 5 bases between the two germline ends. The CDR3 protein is CASSLVGETQYF. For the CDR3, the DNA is TGTGCCAGCAGCTTAGTCGGGGAGACCCAGTACTTC.

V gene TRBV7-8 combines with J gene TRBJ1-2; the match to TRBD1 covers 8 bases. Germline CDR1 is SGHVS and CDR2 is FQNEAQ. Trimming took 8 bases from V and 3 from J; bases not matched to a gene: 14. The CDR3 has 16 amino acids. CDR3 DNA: TGTGCCAGCTGGGGAGGCAGGGGGCGATACGACTATGGCTACACCTTC. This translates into CASWGGRGRYDYGYTF.

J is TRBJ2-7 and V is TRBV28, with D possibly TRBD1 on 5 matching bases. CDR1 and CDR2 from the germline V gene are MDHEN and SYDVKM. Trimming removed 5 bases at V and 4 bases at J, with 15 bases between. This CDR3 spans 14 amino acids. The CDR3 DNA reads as TGTGCCAGCAGTCGCTCGTCTGGGGCGTACGAGCAGTACTTC. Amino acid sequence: CASSRSSGAYEQYF.

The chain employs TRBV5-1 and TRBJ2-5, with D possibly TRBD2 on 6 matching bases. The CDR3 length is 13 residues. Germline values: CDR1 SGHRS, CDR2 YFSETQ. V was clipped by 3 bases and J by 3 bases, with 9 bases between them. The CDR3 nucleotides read TGCGCCAGCAGCTGGCCGGGGGAAGAGACCCAGTACTTC. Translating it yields CASSWPGEETQYF.

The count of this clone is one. Here the CDR3 reads CASSPSYHEGSPLSQQYF. CDR3 coding DNA: TGTGCCAGCTCACCATCATACCATGAAGGGAGCCCCCTTTCTCAGCAGTACTTC. The chain carries TRBV18 and TRBJ2-7, with D tentatively TRBD2 (5 bases). CDR1 and CDR2 from the germline V gene are KGHSH and LQKENI. This CDR3 is built from 18 residues. Trimming removed 2 bases at V and 8 bases at J, with 28 bases between.

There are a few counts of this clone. CDR3 DNA sequence: TGTGCCAGCAGTACGACAGGGTTTAGCACCGGGGAGCTGTTTTTT. Translating gives CASSTTGFSTGELFF. V and J are TRBV6-5 and TRBJ2-2; 7 nucleotides line up with TRBD1. CDR3 length: 15 residues. The ends lost 5 bases at V and 4 bases at J; junction bases unmatched: 7. Germline V gene sequence: CDR1 MNHEY, CDR2 SVGAGI.

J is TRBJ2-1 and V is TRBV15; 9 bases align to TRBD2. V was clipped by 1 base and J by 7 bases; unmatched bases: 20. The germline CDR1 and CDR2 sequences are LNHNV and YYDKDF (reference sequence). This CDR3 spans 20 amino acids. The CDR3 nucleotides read TGTGCCACCAGCAGAGGGGGGGTAGGACCCCGGGGACTAGCCCGGAATGAGCAGTTCTTC. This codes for CATSRGGVGPRGLARNEQFF.

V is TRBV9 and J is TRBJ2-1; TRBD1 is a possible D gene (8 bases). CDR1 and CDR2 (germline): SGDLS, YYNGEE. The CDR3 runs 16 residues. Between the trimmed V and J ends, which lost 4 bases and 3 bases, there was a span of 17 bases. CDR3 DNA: TGTGCCAGCAGCACTGGACAGGGAGGGATCTACAATGAGCAGTTCTTC. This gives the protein CASSTGQGGIYNEQFF.

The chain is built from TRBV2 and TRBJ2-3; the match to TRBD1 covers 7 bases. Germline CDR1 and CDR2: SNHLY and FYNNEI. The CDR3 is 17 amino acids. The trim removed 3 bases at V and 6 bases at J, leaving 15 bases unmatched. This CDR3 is CASSDWTGRIAMDTQYF. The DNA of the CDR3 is TGTGCCAGCAGTGACTGGACAGGAAGAATTGCCATGGATACGCAGTATTTT.

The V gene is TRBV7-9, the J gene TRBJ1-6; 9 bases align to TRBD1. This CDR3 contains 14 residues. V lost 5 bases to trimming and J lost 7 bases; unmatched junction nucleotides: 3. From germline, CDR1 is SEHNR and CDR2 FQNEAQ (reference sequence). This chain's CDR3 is CASSLDRGNSPLHF. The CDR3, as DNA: TGTGCCAGCAGCCTGGACAGGGGAAATTCACCCCTCCACTTT.

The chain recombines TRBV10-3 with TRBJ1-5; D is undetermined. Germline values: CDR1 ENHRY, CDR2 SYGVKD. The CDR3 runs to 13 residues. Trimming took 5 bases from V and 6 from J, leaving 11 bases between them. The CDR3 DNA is TGTGCCATCAGTAACCGGGAGGCTCAGCCCCAGCATTTT. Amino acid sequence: CAISNREAQPQHF.

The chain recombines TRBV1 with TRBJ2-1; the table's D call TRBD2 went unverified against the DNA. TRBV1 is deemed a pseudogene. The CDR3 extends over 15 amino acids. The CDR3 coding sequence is TGCACCAGCAGCCAAGATCTTAGGACTTACAATGAGCAGTTCTTC. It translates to CTSSQDLRTYNEQFF.

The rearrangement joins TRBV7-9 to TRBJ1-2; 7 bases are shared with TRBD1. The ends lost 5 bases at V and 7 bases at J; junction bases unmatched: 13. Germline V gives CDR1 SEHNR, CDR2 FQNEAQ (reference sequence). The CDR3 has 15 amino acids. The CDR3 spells CASSPHRGLEAGYTF. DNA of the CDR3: TGTGCCAGCAGCCCACACAGGGGACTGGAGGCTGGCTACACCTTC.

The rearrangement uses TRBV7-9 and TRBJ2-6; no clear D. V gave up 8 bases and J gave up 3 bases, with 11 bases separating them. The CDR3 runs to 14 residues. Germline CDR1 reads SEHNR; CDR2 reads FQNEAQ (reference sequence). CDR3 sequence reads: CASSLFGGANVLTF. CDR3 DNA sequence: TGTGCCAGCTCTTTGTTCGGTGGGGCCAACGTCCTGACTTTC.

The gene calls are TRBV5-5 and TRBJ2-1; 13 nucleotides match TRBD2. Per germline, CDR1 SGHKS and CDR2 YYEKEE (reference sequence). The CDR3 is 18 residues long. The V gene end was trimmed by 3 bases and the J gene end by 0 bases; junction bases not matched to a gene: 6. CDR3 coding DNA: TGTGCCAGCAGCTCCGGACTAGCGGGGGCCCTCTCCTACAATGAGCAGTTCTTC. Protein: CASSSGLAGALSYNEQFF.

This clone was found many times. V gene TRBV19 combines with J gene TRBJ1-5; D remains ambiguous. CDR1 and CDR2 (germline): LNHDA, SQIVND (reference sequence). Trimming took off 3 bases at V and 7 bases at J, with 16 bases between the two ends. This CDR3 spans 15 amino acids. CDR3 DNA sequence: TGTGCCAGTAGTATGGGAGTCCTAATGAGCCAGCCCCAGCATTTT. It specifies CASSMGVLMSQPQHF.

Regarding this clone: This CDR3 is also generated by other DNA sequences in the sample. CDR3 nucleotide sequence: TGTGCCAGCAGTTACTCGAACGGGAGGGACACTGAAGCTTTCTTT. As protein: CASSYSNGRDTEAFF. This sequence joins TRBV6-5 and TRBJ1-1; D call uncertain. The CDR3 has 15 amino acids. The V and J ends lost 0 bases and 3 bases respectively, with 11 bases between them. Per germline, CDR1 MNHEY and CDR2 SVGAGI.